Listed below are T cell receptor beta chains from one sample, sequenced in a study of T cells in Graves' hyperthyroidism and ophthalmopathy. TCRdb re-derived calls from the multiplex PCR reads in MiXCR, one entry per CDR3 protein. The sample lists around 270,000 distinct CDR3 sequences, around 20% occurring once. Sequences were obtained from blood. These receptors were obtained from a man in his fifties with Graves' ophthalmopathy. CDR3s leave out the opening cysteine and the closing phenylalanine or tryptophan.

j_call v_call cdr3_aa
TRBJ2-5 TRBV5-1 ASSGGTPQETQY
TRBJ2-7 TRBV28 ASSLAGTGGGEQY
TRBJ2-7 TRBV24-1 ATSHRVSHEQY
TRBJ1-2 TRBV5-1 ASRPDSGPSYT
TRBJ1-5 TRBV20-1 SARVGGSSQPQH
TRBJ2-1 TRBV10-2 ASSHAGQASSYNEQF
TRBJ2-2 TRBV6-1 ASSRHVGTGELF
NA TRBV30 AWRDIRGPQY
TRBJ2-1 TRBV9 ASSARTSGDNEQF
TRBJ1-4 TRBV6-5 ASSYEGTGVEKLF
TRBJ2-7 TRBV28 ASSPGTPSYEQY
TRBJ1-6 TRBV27 ASSFSGQNSPLH
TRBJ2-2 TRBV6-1 ASSERGRIGELF
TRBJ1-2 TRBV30 AWSKGVLLGYT
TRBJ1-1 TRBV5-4 ASSLDGGANTEAF
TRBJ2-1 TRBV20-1 SAREGQGAHNEQF
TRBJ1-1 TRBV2 ASSDGTGAPDTEAF
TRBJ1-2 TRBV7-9 AWNGRDFDGYT
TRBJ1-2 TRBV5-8 ASSLGAENYGYT
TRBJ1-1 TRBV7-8 ASSFPRGLNTEAF
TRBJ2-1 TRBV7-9 ASSPIAGGLYNEQF
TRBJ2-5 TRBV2 ASSVRGLGETQY
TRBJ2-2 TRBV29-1 SVAFLTNTGELF
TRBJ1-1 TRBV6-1 ASSALRGLDAF
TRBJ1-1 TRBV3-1 ASSQERGTGGQKMNTEAF
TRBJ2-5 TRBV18 ASSPRPGAQETQY
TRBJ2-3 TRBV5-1 ASSLGTGATDTQY
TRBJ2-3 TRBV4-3 ASSQDLVKDRSTDTQY
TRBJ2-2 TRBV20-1 SARGAQGRSPGELF
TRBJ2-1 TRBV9 ASSAKGVAGGRSSYNEQF
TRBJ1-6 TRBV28 ASRIPGTGNSPLH
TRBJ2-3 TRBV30 AWTPLAGGTDTQY
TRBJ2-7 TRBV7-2 ASSLPPLNYEQY
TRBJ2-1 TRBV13 ASSPAGAYNEQF
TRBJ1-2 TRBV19 ASTTPERYGYT
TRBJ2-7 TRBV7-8 ASSPQGRAGPVGQY
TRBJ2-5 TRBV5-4 ASSPQATQETQY
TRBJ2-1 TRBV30 AWISGTRQF
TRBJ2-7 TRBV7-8 ASSSPGHSIYEQY
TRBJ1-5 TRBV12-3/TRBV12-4 ASSVEGQGHQPQH
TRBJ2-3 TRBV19 ASSIREWNTDTQY